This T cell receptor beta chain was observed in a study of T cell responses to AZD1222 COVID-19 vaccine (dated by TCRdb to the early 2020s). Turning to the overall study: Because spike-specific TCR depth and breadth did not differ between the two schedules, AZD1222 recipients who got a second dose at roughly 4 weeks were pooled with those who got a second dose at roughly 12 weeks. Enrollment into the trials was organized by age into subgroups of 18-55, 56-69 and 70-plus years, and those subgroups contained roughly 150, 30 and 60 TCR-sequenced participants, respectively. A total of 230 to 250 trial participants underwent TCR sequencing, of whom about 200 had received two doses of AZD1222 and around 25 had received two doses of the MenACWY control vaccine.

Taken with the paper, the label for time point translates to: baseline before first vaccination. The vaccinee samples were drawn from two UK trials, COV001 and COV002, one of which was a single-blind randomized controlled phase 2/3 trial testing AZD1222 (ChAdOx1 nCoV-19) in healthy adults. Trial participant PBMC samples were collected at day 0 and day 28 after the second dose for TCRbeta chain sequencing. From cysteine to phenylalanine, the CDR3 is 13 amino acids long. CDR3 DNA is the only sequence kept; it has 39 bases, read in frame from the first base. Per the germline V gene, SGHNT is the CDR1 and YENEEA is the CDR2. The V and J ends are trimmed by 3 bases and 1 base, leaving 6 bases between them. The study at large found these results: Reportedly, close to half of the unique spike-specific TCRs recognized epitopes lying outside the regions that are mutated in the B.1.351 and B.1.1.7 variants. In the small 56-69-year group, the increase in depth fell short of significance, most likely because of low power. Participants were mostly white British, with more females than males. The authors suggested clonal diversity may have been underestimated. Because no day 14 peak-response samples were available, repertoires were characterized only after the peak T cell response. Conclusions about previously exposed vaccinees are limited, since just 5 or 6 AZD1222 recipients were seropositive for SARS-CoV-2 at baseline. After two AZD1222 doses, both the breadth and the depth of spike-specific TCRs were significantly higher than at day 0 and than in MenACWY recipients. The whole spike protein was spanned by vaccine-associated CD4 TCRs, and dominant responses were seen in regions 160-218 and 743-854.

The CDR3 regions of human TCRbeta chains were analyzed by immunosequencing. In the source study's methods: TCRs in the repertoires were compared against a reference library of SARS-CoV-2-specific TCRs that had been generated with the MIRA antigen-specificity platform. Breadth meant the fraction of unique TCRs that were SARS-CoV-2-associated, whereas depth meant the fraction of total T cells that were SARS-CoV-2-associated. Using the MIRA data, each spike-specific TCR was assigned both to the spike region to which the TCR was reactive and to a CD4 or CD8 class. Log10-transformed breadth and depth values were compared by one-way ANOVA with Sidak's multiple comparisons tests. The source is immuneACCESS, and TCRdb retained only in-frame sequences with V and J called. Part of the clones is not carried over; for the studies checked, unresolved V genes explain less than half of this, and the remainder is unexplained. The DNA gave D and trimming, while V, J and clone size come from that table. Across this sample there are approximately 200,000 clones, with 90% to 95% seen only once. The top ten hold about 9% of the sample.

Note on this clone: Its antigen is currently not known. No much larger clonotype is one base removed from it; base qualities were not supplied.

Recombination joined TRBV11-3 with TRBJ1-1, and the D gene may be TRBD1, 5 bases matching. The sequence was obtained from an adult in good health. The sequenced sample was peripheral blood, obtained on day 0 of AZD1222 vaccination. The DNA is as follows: TGTGCCAGCAGCTTGAGGGGGAACACTGAAGCTTTCTTT. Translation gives CASSLRGNTEAFF.